This record concerns one T cell receptor (beta chain) sequence. V lost 5 bases and J 10 bases, leaving 18 bases between the germline ends. Looked up from germline, CDR1 is MDHEN and CDR2 is SYDVKM. This CDR3 has 14 amino acids. This entry is derived from a study of blood T cell repertoires in COVID-19. Under the authors' procedure: Researchers report that nucleated cell counts were estimated from reference gene primer amplification. Some clones are missing from TCRdb's copy, which holds only in-frame ones; the method was immunoSEQ multiplex PCR. That table furnishes V, J and clone size, whereas the DNA furnished D and trimming. The table has some 700,000 clones, about 90% seen once.

Input material: peripheral blood. The source is a young woman with acute or convalescent COVID-19. This chain joins TRBV28 and TRBJ2-1; D is possibly TRBD2 (6 bases). The CDR3 sequence: CASSDTLGRTEQFF. CDR3 bases: TGTGCCAGCAGTGACACTCTTGGGAGGACAGAGCAGTTCTTC.